A selection of T cell receptor beta chains follows, all from one sample in a study of T cell responses to AZD1222 COVID-19 vaccine. Profiled with immunoSEQ multiplex PCR; TCRdb holds only in-frame clones, not every one. The sample shows 90,000 to 150,000 clones, around 87% of them seen only once. This specimen consisted of peripheral blood, obtained 28 days after the second AZD1222 dose. These receptors originate from an adult who received the AZD1222 COVID-19 vaccine. Each CDR3 is given with its conserved first and last residue. A D gene is named only where the DNA matches it firmly. Clone size is stated in some rows and not others, as once, few, many or a class when expanded.

d_call cdr3_length clone_size j_call v_call cdr3_aa cdr3_nt
- 13 - TRBJ2-2 TRBV27 CASSLLNTGELFF TGTGCCAGCAGTTTATTGAACACCGGGGAGCTGTTTTTT
TRBD2 16 - TRBJ2-7 TRBV27 CASSFVSGGPTYEQYF TGTGCCAGCAGTTTTGTTAGCGGGGGGCCTACCTACGAGCAGTACTTC
TRBD1 9 - TRBJ1-4 TRBV5-6 CASPGTEFF TGTGCCAGCCCAGGGACAGAATTTTTT
- 12 once TRBJ1-2 TRBV29-1 CSVFEVNYGYTF TGCAGCGTTTTTGAGGTAAACTATGGCTACACCTTC
- 15 - TRBJ1-6 TRBV6-5 CASSYTGLYNSPLHF TGTGCCAGCAGTTATACAGGGCTCTATAATTCACCCCTCCACTTT
TRBD1 16 once TRBJ2-5 TRBV30 CAWSAVATGGPETQYF TGTGCCTGGAGTGCGGTGGCGACAGGGGGCCCAGAGACCCAGTACTTC
- 15 few TRBJ1-1 TRBV10-3 CAISESGGWNTEAFF TGTGCCATCAGTGAGTCTGGGGGATGGAACACTGAAGCTTTCTTT
TRBD2 15 few TRBJ2-1 TRBV7-9 CASYPPAGAYNEQFF TGTGCCAGCTATCCTCCAGCGGGGGCCTACAATGAGCAGTTCTTC
- 18 - TRBJ1-5 TRBV23-1 CASSQSVGPDISNQPQHF TGCGCCAGCAGTCAATCCGTGGGGCCCGACATTAGCAATCAGCCCCAGCATTTT
- 14 few TRBJ1-2 TRBV4-1 CASSQPWGNYGYTF TGCGCCAGCAGCCAACCGTGGGGTAACTATGGCTACACCTTC
TRBD1 14 - TRBJ2-3 TRBV11-2 CASSLGTGTDTQYF TGTGCCAGCAGTCTGGGGACAGGGACAGATACGCAGTATTTT
TRBD1 18 - TRBJ1-5 TRBV24-1 CATSDRGPGTGLNQPQHF TGTGCCACCAGTGACCGGGGACCCGGGACAGGGCTAAATCAGCCCCAGCATTTT
TRBD1 15 - TRBJ1-2 TRBV19 CASRVPYHRGDGYTF TGTGCCAGTAGGGTACCCTACCACAGGGGAGATGGCTACACCTTC
TRBD2 15 - TRBJ2-5 TRBV6-4 CASSEVAGEQETQYF TGTGCCAGCAGTGAGGTAGCGGGGGAGCAAGAGACCCAGTACTTC
- 13 few TRBJ2-7 TRBV7-9 CASSLRDTYEQYF TGTGCCAGCAGCTTAAGGGACACGTACGAGCAGTACTTC
- 15 - TRBJ2-1 TRBV5-1 CASSLGIWPYNEQFF TGCGCCAGCAGCCTCGGGATTTGGCCCTACAATGAGCAGTTCTTC
- 13 - TRBJ2-7 TRBV6-5 CASRKMVHYEQYF TGTGCCAGCAGGAAAATGGTCCACTACGAGCAGTACTTC
- 12 - TRBJ1-6 TRBV12-3/TRBV12-4 CASSFRRGPLHF TGTGCCAGCAGTTTTAGAAGAGGTCCCCTCCACTTT
- 15 - TRBJ1-2 TRBV30 CAWSATARDDYGYTF TGTGCCTGGAGTGCCACCGCCCGGGACGACTATGGCTACACCTTC
- 14 - TRBJ2-7 TRBV11-3 CASSLGSTSYEQYF TGTGCCAGCAGCTTAGGGTCTACATCCTACGAGCAGTACTTC
- 10 once TRBJ2-2 TRBV9 CASSGQELFF TGTGCCAGCAGCGGTCAGGAGCTGTTTTTT
- 17 - TRBJ2-1 TRBV6-2/TRBV6-3 CASSYLGADRSYNEQFF TGTGCCAGCAGTTACCTGGGGGCGGACCGCTCCTACAATGAGCAGTTCTTC
- 12 once TRBJ2-7 TRBV10-2 CASPGRTYEQYF TGCGCCAGCCCAGGGAGAACCTACGAGCAGTACTTC
- 14 - TRBJ2-7 TRBV19 CASSIDREADEQYF TGTGCCAGTAGTATAGACAGGGAGGCCGACGAGCAGTACTTC
TRBD1 13 - TRBJ1-4 TRBV29-1 CSATGTGLEKLFF TGCAGCGCCACCGGGACAGGGTTAGAAAAACTGTTTTTT
- 14 - TRBJ1-1 TRBV11-3 CASSFPGGRAEAFF TGTGCCAGCAGCTTTCCGGGGGGAAGGGCTGAAGCTTTCTTT
- 15 - TRBJ2-2 TRBV5-1 CASSLVTGLDGELFF TGCGCCAGCAGCTTGGTAACAGGGTTGGACGGGGAGCTGTTTTTT
TRBD1 14 - TRBJ1-1 TRBV18 CASSPSGGNTEAFF TGTGCCAGCTCACCCTCAGGGGGGAACACTGAAGCTTTCTTT
- 15 - TRBJ1-2 TRBV11-2 CASSLDTGTARSYTF TGTGCCAGCAGCTTAGATACTGGGACCGCTCGAAGCTACACCTTC
- 15 - TRBJ2-6 TRBV2 CASSDFKSGANVLTF TGTGCCAGCAGTGACTTTAAGTCTGGGGCCAACGTCCTGACTTTC
- 14 - TRBJ2-6 TRBV25-1 CASSEGSGANVLTF TGTGCCAGCAGTGAAGGATCTGGGGCCAACGTCCTGACTTTC
- 14 - TRBJ1-4 TRBV7-9 CASSPTGLLEKLFF TGTGCCAGCAGCCCGACAGGTCTTCTCGAAAAACTGTTTTTT
- 15 - TRBJ2-7 TRBV7-2 CASSLSSVGTYEQYF TGTGCCAGCAGCTTATCTTCCGTGGGCACCTACGAGCAGTACTTC
- 15 - TRBJ1-5 TRBV19 CATGPGTLSNQPQHF TGTGCCACCGGTCCCGGGACACTTAGCAATCAGCCCCAGCATTTT
- 15 - TRBJ1-6 TRBV11-2 CASSFRGSGNSPLHF TGTGCCAGCAGCTTCCGGGGCAGTGGGAATTCACCCCTCCACTTT
TRBD1 13 - TRBJ1-4 TRBV9 CASSGTGSEKLFF TGTGCCAGCAGCGGGACAGGGAGTGAAAAACTGTTTTTT
- 14 - TRBJ2-7 TRBV5-1 CASSLVSQAYEQYF TGCGCCAGCAGCTTGGTGAGCCAGGCCTACGAGCAGTACTTC